The 29 T cell receptor beta chains listed next were all sequenced from one sample in a study of T cell responses to AZD1222 COVID-19 vaccine. Here immunoSEQ multiplex PCR was the method, and the copy in TCRdb shows in-frame clones only, minus some. The table records some 150,000 clones, 88% of them present only once. Sequences were derived from peripheral blood, sampled on day 0 of AZD1222 vaccination. These TCRs come from an adult in good health.

This sequence joins TRBV7-2 and TRBJ2-5; TRBD2 agrees at 8 bases. Germline V gives CDR1 SGHTA, CDR2 FQGNSA. CDR3 length equals 15 residues. J lost 4 bases, V lost 0 bases, and 4 bases had no gene match. The CDR3 protein is CASSLAAGGRETQYF. CDR3 coding DNA: TGTGCCAGCAGCTTAGCGGCGGGGGGCAGAGAGACCCAGTACTTC.

This clone came up many times. The CDR3: CASSQDRAGNTEAFF. The CDR3, as DNA: TGCGCCAGCAGCCAAGATCGGGCAGGGAACACTGAAGCTTTCTTT. This chain links TRBV4-3 with TRBJ1-1; D gene uncertain. Trimming took 0 bases from V and 1 from J, leaving 9 bases between them. CDR1 is LGHNA and CDR2 is YSLEER in the germline V gene. The CDR3 runs to 15 residues.

This chain links TRBV3-1 (or the pseudogene TRBV3-2) with TRBJ2-5, with D perhaps matching TRBD1 (5 bases). Looked up from germline, CDR1 is LGHDT and CDR2 is YNNKEL (reference sequence). V was pared by 1 base and J by 1 base, with 7 bases between. The CDR3 extends over 14 amino acids. CDR3 residues: CASSQGGVQETQYF. The CDR3 bases are TGTGCCAGCAGCCAAGGGGGCGTCCAAGAGACCCAGTACTTC.

For this clone: At the DNA level, this CDR3 is encoded by other sequences in the same sample as well. The chain links TRBV3-1 (or the pseudogene TRBV3-2) to TRBJ2-1, with 8 bases that match TRBD1. The CDR3 covers 16 residues. Unmatched junction bases numbered 4, after V lost 1 base and J lost 2 bases. CDR1 and CDR2 (germline): LGHDT, YNNKEL (reference sequence). The CDR3 DNA sequence: TGTGCCAGCAGCCAAGGTCCGGGACAGGCCTACAATGAGCAGTTCTTC. It translates to CASSQGPGQAYNEQFF.

V is TRBV12-5 and J is TRBJ1-6; D may be TRBD1 (5 bases). Trimming took off 1 base at V and 7 bases at J, with 8 bases between the two ends. CDR3 length: 14 amino acids. Germline values: CDR1 LGHNT, CDR2 FRNRAP. The CDR3 coding sequence is TGTGCTAGTGGTTTGGCCGCAGGGAATTCACCCCTCCACTTT. Residues: CASGLAAGNSPLHF. Variable domain in full (rest from reference TRBV12-5 and TRBJ1-6): DARVTQTPRHKVTEMGQEVTMRCQPILGHNTVFWYRQTMMQGLELLAYFRNRAPLDDSGMPKDRFSAEMPDATLATLKIQPSEPRDSAVYFCASGLAAGNSPLHFGNGTRLTVT.

This clone has a single count. The gene calls are TRBV7-9 and TRBJ2-1; 7 bases line up with TRBD1. This CDR3 contains 14 residues. CDR1 SEHNR and CDR2 FQNEAQ come from the germline V gene (reference sequence). Germline trimming cut 5 bases from V and 6 bases from J; bases unmatched to any gene: 7. The DNA of the CDR3 is TGTGCCAGCAGCGCCGGGTGGGACAGCAATGAGCAGTTCTTC. Protein sequence: CASSAGWDSNEQFF. The full variable domain, rest sourced from reference TRBV7-9 and TRBJ2-1, is DTGVSQNPRHKITKRGQNVTFRCDPISEHNRLYWYRQTLGQGPEFLTYFQNEAQLEKSRLLSDRFSAERPKGSFSTLEIQRTEQGDSAMYLCASSAGWDSNEQFFGPGTRLTVL.

The V gene is TRBV28, the J gene TRBJ2-1; a possible D gene is TRBD2 (7 bases). Deletions cut 8 bases from V and 4 bases from J, with 18 bases between. In germline, CDR1 is MDHEN, CDR2 SYDVKM. The CDR3 contains 15 residues. DNA for the CDR3: TGTGCCAGCCAACCCGGGGGGCCAAGGTACAATGAGCAGTTCTTC. As protein: CASQPGGPRYNEQFF. The variable domain in full, completed from reference TRBV28 and TRBJ2-1, reads DVKVTQSSRYLVKRTGEKVFLECVQDMDHENMFWYRQDPGLGLRLIYFSYDVKMKEKGDIPEGYSVSREKKERFSLILESASTNQTSMYLCASQPGGPRYNEQFFGPGTRLTVL.

The V gene is TRBV6-5, the J gene TRBJ1-5, with unresolved D. This CDR3 has 13 residues. The germline gives CDR1 MNHEY, CDR2 SVGAGI. V shed 0 bases and J shed 6 bases, with 6 bases lying between them. Here the CDR3 reads CASSYSAGQPQHF. The CDR3 DNA reads TGTGCCAGCAGTTACTCGGCCGGTCAGCCCCAGCATTTT.

CDR3 in DNA: TGTGCCAGCTCCCCCCGGGAGGGTGAAGCTTTCTTT. Translated, it gives CASSPREGEAFF. This sequence joins TRBV18 and TRBJ1-1; no reliable D call. CDR1 is KGHSH and CDR2 is LQKENI in the germline V gene. The V end was cut by 6 bases, the J end by 7 bases, with 12 bases between. The CDR3 is 12 amino acids.

J is TRBJ2-1 and V is TRBV7-2; D uncertain. The germline V gene encodes CDR1 SGHTA and CDR2 FQGNSA. The CDR3 covers 13 residues. V was shortened by 5 bases and J by 10 bases, with 15 bases between the two germline ends. The CDR3 DNA is TGTGCCAGCAGCCTCTCGGCCCGGGTGGAGCAGTTCTTC. It codes for CASSLSARVEQFF.

The chain carries TRBV5-6 and TRBJ2-7; no clear D. Germline loops: CDR1 SGHDT, CDR2 YYEEEE. With 6 bases removed from V and 2 bases from J, the gap between germline ends came to 15 bases. This CDR3 contains 14 residues. CDR3 nucleotides: TGTGCCAGCATGGGGTCCCCGAATCCCTACGAGCAGTACTTC. It encodes CASMGSPNPYEQYF.

The V call is TRBV25-1, the J call TRBJ2-5, with D tentatively TRBD1 (6 bases). The CDR3 contains 14 residues. The germline V gene encodes CDR1 MGHDK and CDR2 SYGVNS. Trimming took 4 bases from V and 0 from J, leaving 9 bases between them. Here the CDR3 DNA reads TGTGCCAGCAGTGGAGGGGACAACCAAGAGACCCAGTACTTC. The encoded protein is CASSGGDNQETQYF.

The V and J genes are TRBV5-5 and TRBJ1-4; D is perhaps TRBD1 (6 bases). From germline, CDR1 is SGHKS and CDR2 YYEKEE (reference sequence). The CDR3 is 15 amino acids. The V end was cut by 4 bases, the J end by 3 bases, with 13 bases between. The CDR3 DNA reads as TGTGCCAGCAGCGAAAGGGGGGTGGCTAATGAAAAACTGTTTTTT. Amino acids: CASSERGVANEKLFF. The variable domain in full, with the rest retrieved from reference TRBV5-5 and TRBJ1-4, is DAGVTQSPTHLIKTRGQQVTLRCSPISGHKSVSWYQQVLGQGPQFIFQYYEKEERGRGNFPDRFSARQFPNYSSELNVNALLLGDSALYLCASSERGVANEKLFFGSGTQLSVL.

J is TRBJ2-5 and V is TRBV18; no reliable D call. Trimming took off 5 bases at V and 1 base at J, with 5 bases between the two ends. The CDR3 is 12 residues long. Germline values: CDR1 KGHSH, CDR2 LQKENI. The DNA for the CDR3 is TGTGCCAGCTCAACACGCCAAGAGACCCAGTACTTC. Amino acids: CASSTRQETQYF.

This clone showed up just a few times. The V gene is TRBV5-1, the J gene TRBJ1-6; D possibly corresponds to TRBD1 (5 bases). Looked up from germline, CDR1 is SGHRS and CDR2 is YFSETQ. The CDR3 is made up of 14 amino acids. Trimming took 0 bases from V and 10 from J, leaving 11 bases between them. The CDR3 region is CASSLEGRGSPLHF. The CDR3 DNA reads TGCGCCAGCAGCTTGGAGGGGAGGGGATCACCCCTCCACTTT.

V usage is TRBV6-2 or TRBV6-3 and J usage is TRBJ2-3; 8 nucleotides line up with TRBD2. J lost 6 bases, V lost 6 bases, and 14 bases had no gene match. The CDR3 length is 16 residues. In germline, CDR1 is MNHEY, CDR2 SVGEGT. Here the CDR3 DNA reads TGTGCCAGCAGCCCCGGGGTAGCGGGGTTCCGGGATACGCAGTATTTT. Translated, it gives CASSPGVAGFRDTQYF.

The J gene is TRBJ1-6, the V gene TRBV3-1 (or the pseudogene TRBV3-2); TRBD1 matches at 8 bases. V lost 6 bases to trimming and J lost 8 bases; unmatched junction nucleotides: 3. Germline CDR1 and CDR2: LGHDT and YNNKEL (reference sequence). This CDR3 contains 13 residues. This CDR3 reads CASSKQGDSPLHF. As DNA, the CDR3 is TGTGCCAGCAGTAAACAGGGGGATTCACCCCTCCACTTT.

This clone was counted a single time. The rearrangement joins TRBV5-1 to TRBJ1-5, with D hard to call. Germline V gene data show CDR1 as SGHRS and CDR2 as YFSETQ. The V and J ends lost 5 bases and 6 bases respectively, with 15 bases between them. The CDR3 consists of 14 residues. The CDR3 bases are TGCGCCAGCAGTGAATCCGGGATCGGTCAGCCCCAGCATTTT. It specifies CASSESGIGQPQHF.

The rearrangement uses TRBV29-1 and TRBJ1-5; perhaps TRBD1 as D (5 bases). The germline CDR1 and CDR2 sequences are SQVTM and ANQGSEA. The CDR3 is 14 amino acids. The CDR3 nucleotides are TGCACCCCCGGGGCCCACAGCGGGGTTTGGCCCCAGCATTTT. Protein product: CTPGAHSGVWPQHF.

V is TRBV27 and J is TRBJ2-3; 10 bases map to TRBD1. Germline V CDR1 and CDR2: MNHEY, SMNVEV (reference sequence). V shed 5 bases and J 2 bases; nucleotides not matched to a gene: 10. The CDR3 spans 17 residues. The CDR3 protein is CASSPLWTGGITDTQYF. CDR3 DNA: TGTGCCAGCAGTCCACTCTGGACAGGGGGTATCACAGATACGCAGTATTTT.

V usage is TRBV11-2 and J usage is TRBJ1-2; possible D gene TRBD1, 6 bases. The CDR3 consists of 13 residues. Looked up from germline, CDR1 is SGHAT and CDR2 is FQNNGV. The V end was cut by 5 bases, the J end by 5 bases, with 12 bases between. CDR3 loop: CASSTQGSYGYTF. In DNA, the CDR3 is TGTGCCAGCAGCACGCAGGGGTCGTATGGCTACACCTTC.

V is TRBV3-1 (or the pseudogene TRBV3-2) and J is TRBJ2-5; D remains unclear. Germline loops: CDR1 LGHDT, CDR2 YNNKEL (reference sequence). There are 12 residues in the CDR3. V was pared by 3 bases and J by 2 bases, with 4 bases between. CDR3 sequence: CASSQNQETQYF. DNA of the CDR3: TGTGCCAGCAGCCAGAATCAAGAGACCCAGTACTTC.

The rearrangement joins TRBV6-5 to TRBJ1-5; D remains unclear. The CDR3 loop spans 14 amino acids. Per germline, CDR1 MNHEY and CDR2 SVGAGI. Trimming removed 8 bases at V and 0 bases at J, with 11 bases between. CDR3 DNA: TGTGCCAGCCGCCTGCGAGATAGCAATCAGCCCCAGCATTTT. Its translation is CASRLRDSNQPQHF.

This clone was recorded once. This chain uses TRBV3-1 (or the pseudogene TRBV3-2) with TRBJ1-2; possible D gene TRBD1, 5 bases. Germline CDR1 and CDR2: LGHDT and YNNKEL (reference sequence). The CDR3 has 14 residues. V was trimmed by 8 bases and J by 4 bases, leaving 17 bases between them. CDR3 region: CASGGAGGSYGYTF. The DNA of the CDR3 is TGTGCCAGCGGTGGGGCAGGAGGGAGCTATGGCTACACCTTC.

The chain joins TRBV28 to TRBJ2-7; 7 positions agree with TRBD2. Germline lookup yields CDR1 MDHEN and CDR2 SYDVKM. J lost 11 bases, V lost 5 bases, and 6 bases had no gene match. The length of the CDR3 is 11 residues. DNA for the CDR3: TGTGCCAGCAGTGAGCGGGGTAGTGAGTACTTC. Translation gives CASSERGSEYF.

This clone is labeled as medium-sized. The chain links TRBV7-6 to TRBJ1-5; weak D call: TRBD1 (5 bases). CDR1 SGHVS and CDR2 FNYEAQ come from the germline V gene. The CDR3 length is 16 residues. V was clipped by 5 bases and J by 8 bases, with 22 bases between them. Here the CDR3 reads CASSLTAGGLGEPQHF. In nucleotides, the CDR3 is TGTGCCAGCAGCCTGACAGCAGGAGGACTAGGGGAGCCCCAGCATTTT.

This rearrangement joins TRBV29-1 to TRBJ1-2; no definite D call. CDR1 is SQVTM and CDR2 is ANQGSEA in the germline V gene. The CDR3 is 12 amino acids. Trimming left V 3 bases short and J 11 bases short, with 16 bases between. The CDR3 loop is CSVDAEDEGYTF. The CDR3 nucleotides read TGCAGCGTTGATGCGGAGGATGAAGGGTACACCTTC.

The V call is TRBV19, the J call TRBJ2-7, with D maybe TRBD1 (6 bases). V was clipped by 3 bases and J by 2 bases, with 14 bases between them. Germline-derived CDR1 and CDR2 are LNHDA and SQIVND (reference sequence). This CDR3 is 15 amino acids long. The CDR3 region is CASSMGTGKTYEQYF. CDR3 coding DNA: TGTGCCAGTAGTATGGGAACAGGGAAGACCTACGAGCAGTACTTC.

This chain joins TRBV28 and TRBJ2-1; D is possibly TRBD2 (6 bases). The CDR3 runs 14 residues. Germline V gene sequence: CDR1 MDHEN, CDR2 SYDVKM. Trimming pared 6 bases from V and 4 bases from J, leaving 13 bases between. DNA of the CDR3: TGTGCCAGCAGCGTTGGGGGAGGATACAATGAGCAGTTCTTC. This codes for CASSVGGGYNEQFF.